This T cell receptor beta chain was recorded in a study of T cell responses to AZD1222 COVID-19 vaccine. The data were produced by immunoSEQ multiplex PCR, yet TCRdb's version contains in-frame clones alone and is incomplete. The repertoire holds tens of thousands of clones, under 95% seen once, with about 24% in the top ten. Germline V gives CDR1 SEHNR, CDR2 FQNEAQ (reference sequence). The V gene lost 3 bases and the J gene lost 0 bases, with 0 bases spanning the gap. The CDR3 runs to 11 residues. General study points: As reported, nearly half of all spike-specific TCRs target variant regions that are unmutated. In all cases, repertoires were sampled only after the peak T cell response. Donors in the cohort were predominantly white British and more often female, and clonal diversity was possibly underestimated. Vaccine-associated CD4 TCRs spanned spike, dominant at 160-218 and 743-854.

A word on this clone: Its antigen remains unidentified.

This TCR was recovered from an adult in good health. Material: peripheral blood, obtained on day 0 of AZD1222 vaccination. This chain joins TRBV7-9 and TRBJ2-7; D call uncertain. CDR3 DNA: TGTGCCAGCAGCTTCTCCTACGAGCAGTACTTC. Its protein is CASSFSYEQYF.